The 18 T cell receptor beta chains listed next were all sequenced from one sample in a study of blood T cell repertoires in COVID-19 (dated by TCRdb to 2019 to 2021). To prepare the library, the immunoSEQ multiplex PCR assay was applied. TCRdb limited this immuneACCESS table to in-frame rearrangements with V and J called. A share of clones is missing; checked studies link under half to unresolved V genes, and the rest is unexplained. The sample includes approximately 160,000 clones, with approximately 80% observed a single time. 6.5% to 9% of the sample comes from the top ten. Sequenced material: peripheral blood. The receptors stem from a woman in her fifties or sixties in a cohort sampled during active or convalescent COVID-19.

The chain joins TRBV6-5 to TRBJ2-1, with D perhaps TRBD2 (6 bases). Germline values: CDR1 MNHEY, CDR2 SVGAGI. V lost 9 bases and J 9 bases, leaving 21 bases between the germline ends. The length of the CDR3 is 14 residues. The CDR3 DNA reads as TGTGCCAGTGCAAAGTTGGGAGGCCCTGGTGAGCAGTTCTTC. Amino acid sequence: CASAKLGGPGEQFF.

The rearrangement joins TRBV2 to TRBJ2-7; 7 bases are shared with TRBD1. The J segment lost 7 bases and the V segment lost 6 bases, leaving 6 bases of the junction unmatched. The CDR3 has 12 residues. Germline V gene lookup returns CDR1 SNHLY and CDR2 FYNNEI. The CDR3 coding sequence is TGTGCCAGCAGCCCACAGGGGCTGGAGCAGTACTTC. It encodes CASSPQGLEQYF.

V usage is TRBV2 and J usage is TRBJ1-5, with a possible D match to TRBD1 (5 bases). Trimming removed 6 bases at V and 2 bases at J, with 11 bases between. The germline V gene encodes CDR1 SNHLY and CDR2 FYNNEI. The CDR3 totals 14 residues. Here the CDR3 reads CASSPDTGNQPQHF. CDR3 DNA sequence: TGTGCCAGCAGCCCGGACACCGGCAATCAGCCCCAGCATTTT.

This chain connects TRBV6-2 or TRBV6-3 to TRBJ1-6; perhaps TRBD1 as D (6 bases). The V end lost 2 bases, the J end lost 6 bases, and 20 bases lay between the germline ends. The V gene's germline CDR1 is MNHEY and CDR2 SVGEGT. This CDR3 contains 18 residues. As DNA, the CDR3 is TGTGCCAGCAGTTACGAACGGGACACAGGGATCGGTAATTCACCCCTCCACTTT. Translated: CASSYERDTGIGNSPLHF.

The chain is built from TRBV28 and TRBJ2-1; 9 bases agree with TRBD2. J was trimmed by 4 bases and V by 2 bases; bases with no gene match: 6. There are 16 residues in the CDR3. The V gene's germline CDR1 is MDHEN and CDR2 SYDVKM. CDR3 sequence reads: CASSLGAGGPYNEQFF. CDR3 DNA: TGTGCCAGCAGTTTAGGAGCGGGGGGACCGTACAATGAGCAGTTCTTC.

This clone was recorded once. This chain uses TRBV5-1 with TRBJ2-7; tentative D call: TRBD2 (6 bases). V shed 2 bases and J shed 0 bases, with 12 bases lying between them. Germline V gives CDR1 SGHRS, CDR2 YFSETQ. The CDR3 extends over 15 amino acids. The CDR3 is CASSLGPTSSYEQYF. CDR3 DNA sequence: TGCGCCAGCAGCTTAGGACCGACTAGCTCCTACGAGCAGTACTTC.

The V gene is TRBV2, the J gene TRBJ2-1; a possible D gene is TRBD1 (5 bases). The CDR3 is 17 amino acids. The germline V and J ends were trimmed by 0 bases and 4 bases, with 16 bases remaining between them. Germline V gene data show CDR1 as SNHLY and CDR2 as FYNNEI. The CDR3: CASSEARTPSRYNEQFF. In DNA form, the CDR3 reads TGTGCCAGCAGTGAAGCCAGGACACCTAGTCGGTACAATGAGCAGTTCTTC.

This sequence joins TRBV12-3 or TRBV12-4 and TRBJ2-7, with D perhaps matching TRBD2 (7 bases). The CDR3 has 13 residues. With 3 bases removed from V and 5 bases from J, the gap between germline ends came to 11 bases. The CDR3 DNA is TGTGCCAGCAGTTTCGGGGGGCCCAACGAGCAGTACTTC. It codes for CASSFGGPNEQYF.

The V and J genes are TRBV12-3 or TRBV12-4 and TRBJ1-1; the match to TRBD1 covers 8 bases. The ends lost 6 bases at V and 3 bases at J; junction bases unmatched: 3. The CDR3 covers 13 residues. The CDR3 reads CASRVTGDTEAFF. CDR3 in DNA: TGTGCCAGCAGGGTGACAGGGGACACTGAAGCTTTCTTT.

The J gene is TRBJ2-7, the V gene TRBV6-5; 7 bases align to TRBD2. Germline loops: CDR1 MNHEY, CDR2 SVGAGI. V gave up 7 bases and J gave up 6 bases; unmatched junction bases: 12. CDR3 length: 14 residues. Here the CDR3 DNA reads TGTGCCAGCAAAGCCGGGACTACTCCATCCGAGCAGTACTTC. Translated, it gives CASKAGTTPSEQYF.

The chain has TRBV19 and TRBJ2-1, with D unresolved. Germline V gene sequence: CDR1 LNHDA, CDR2 SQIVND (reference sequence). There are 14 residues in the CDR3. V dropped 4 bases and J dropped 4 bases, with 11 bases sitting between them. CDR3 sequence (DNA): TGTGCCAGTAGTACCCATCGAGCATACAATGAGCAGTTCTTC. This encodes CASSTHRAYNEQFF.

V gene TRBV6-5 combines with J gene TRBJ1-2; D is unresolved. This CDR3 region has 14 residues. Germline CDR1 is MNHEY and CDR2 is SVGAGI. V lost 2 bases and J 7 bases, leaving 14 bases between the germline ends. The CDR3 DNA reads TGTGCCAGCAGTTACCTGCACCTTCCCGGTGGCTACACCTTC. Residues: CASSYLHLPGGYTF.

The chain couples TRBV30 to TRBJ1-4; no firm D call. The germline V and J ends were trimmed by 0 bases and 6 bases, with 11 bases remaining between them. The CDR3 length is 14 residues. Germline-derived CDR1 and CDR2 are GTSNPN and SVGIG (reference sequence). In DNA, the CDR3 is TGTGCCTGGAGTGTACTTAACACAGATGAAAAACTGTTTTTT. The encoded protein is CAWSVLNTDEKLFF.

This chain's CDR3 is CASSPSQAPETEAFF. CDR3 nucleotide sequence: TGTGCCAGCTCACCCTCCCAGGCCCCAGAGACTGAAGCTTTCTTT. V usage is TRBV18 and J usage is TRBJ1-1; D is unclear. Trimming shortened V by 3 bases and J by 5 bases, and 16 bases separated the two germline ends. The CDR3 has 15 residues. The germline gives CDR1 KGHSH, CDR2 LQKENI.

About this clone itself: Different DNA sequences within this sample yield the same CDR3. This rearrangement joins TRBV5-1 to TRBJ1-1; 11 bases are a match to TRBD1. The germline gives CDR1 SGHRS, CDR2 YFSETQ. Trimming removed 4 bases from V and 1 base from J; junction bases left unmatched: 9. The CDR3 totals 17 residues. The CDR3 here is CASSTLPGQGGNTEAFF. The CDR3 DNA is TGCGCCAGCAGCACTCTCCCGGGACAGGGGGGGAACACTGAAGCTTTCTTT. Supplemented by reference TRBV5-1 and TRBJ1-1, the full variable domain reads KAGVTQTPRYLIKTRGQQVTLSCSPISGHRSVSWYQQTPGQGLQFLFEYFSETQRNKGNFPGRFSGRQFSNSRSEMNVSTLELGDSALYLCASSTLPGQGGNTEAFFGQGTRLTVV.

V and J are TRBV15 and TRBJ1-6, with TRBD1 matching over 10 bases. Per germline, CDR1 LNHNV and CDR2 YYDKDF (reference sequence). The trim removed 2 bases at V and 0 bases at J, leaving 4 bases unmatched. CDR3 size: 18 residues. DNA of the CDR3: TGTGCCACCAGCAGAAGGACAGGGGGGGGCTCCTATAATTCACCCCTCCACTTT. It codes for CATSRRTGGGSYNSPLHF.

The rearrangement links TRBV5-4 to TRBJ2-1; possibly TRBD2 for D (6 bases). V was clipped by 4 bases and J by 8 bases, with 19 bases between them. The CDR3 length is 15 residues. Germline-derived CDR1 and CDR2 are SGHNT and YYREEE (reference sequence). The CDR3 protein is CASSQMPTSLDEQFF. In DNA form, the CDR3 reads TGTGCCAGCAGCCAAATGCCGACTAGTTTAGATGAGCAGTTCTTC. The complete variable domain, with remaining parts taken from reference TRBV5-4 and TRBJ2-1, reads ETGVTQSPTHLIKTRGQQVTLRCSSQSGHNTVSWYQQALGQGPQFIFQYYREEENGRGNFPPRFSGLQFPNYSSELNVNALELDDSALYLCASSQMPTSLDEQFFGPGTRLTVL.

This clone has only a few counts. The chain employs TRBV5-4 and TRBJ2-5; 8 bases are a match to TRBD1. The CDR3 has 13 amino acids. V gave up 3 bases and J gave up 3 bases; unmatched junction bases: 1. Germline V lookup: CDR1 SGHNT, CDR2 YYREEE (reference sequence). CDR3 bases: TGTGCCAGCAGCTCGGGACAGGAAGAGACCCAGTACTTC. Encoded protein: CASSSGQEETQYF. Full variable domain (missing parts from reference TRBV5-4 and TRBJ2-5): ETGVTQSPTHLIKTRGQQVTLRCSSQSGHNTVSWYQQALGQGPQFIFQYYREEENGRGNFPPRFSGLQFPNYSSELNVNALELDDSALYLCASSSGQEETQYFGPGTRLLVL.